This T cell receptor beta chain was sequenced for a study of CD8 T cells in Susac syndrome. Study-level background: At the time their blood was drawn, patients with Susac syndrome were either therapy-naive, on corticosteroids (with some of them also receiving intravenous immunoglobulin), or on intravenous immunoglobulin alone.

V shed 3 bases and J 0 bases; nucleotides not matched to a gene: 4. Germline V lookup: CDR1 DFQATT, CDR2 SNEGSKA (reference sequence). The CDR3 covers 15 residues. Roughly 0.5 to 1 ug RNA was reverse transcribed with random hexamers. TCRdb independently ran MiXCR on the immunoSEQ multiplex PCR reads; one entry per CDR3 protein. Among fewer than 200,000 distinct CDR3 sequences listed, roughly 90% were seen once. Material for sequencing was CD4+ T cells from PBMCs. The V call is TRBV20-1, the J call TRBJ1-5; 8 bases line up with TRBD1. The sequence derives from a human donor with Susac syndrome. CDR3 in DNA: TGCAGTGCTAGTAACAGGGGGGATAGCAATCAGCCCCAGCATTTT. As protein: CSASNRGDSNQPQHF.